Listed below are T cell receptor beta chains from one sample, sequenced in a study of T cell repertoires in cytomegalovirus infection. Via MiXCR, TCRdb re-called the reads, giving one row per CDR3 protein. This table has a few hundred thousand distinct CDR3 sequences, under 20% appearing once. The sequencing sample was made of PBMCs. The receptors derive from a human donor in good health (CMV status not recorded). Some clones in this sample may be carry-over from other donors' samples. CDR3s leave out the opening cysteine and the closing phenylalanine or tryptophan.

V gene	J gene	CDR3 protein
TRBV7-9	TRBJ1-3	ASSLGDRVFGNTIY
TRBV25-1	TRBJ1-6	ASSEYGGFNSPLH
TRBV6-4	TRBJ1-1	ASSDSSKVRTERPVNTEAF
TRBV20-1	TRBJ2-5	SARTQPQETQY
TRBV13	TRBJ1-1	ASSERQGRGMNTEAF
TRBV5-8	TRBJ1-6	ASPRSSYNSPLH
TRBV28	TRBJ1-4	ASSVPAPNEKLF
TRBV7-6	TRBJ1-4	ASSLATGVAEKLF
TRBV7-2	TRBJ1-3	ASRRTVQDSSGNTIY
TRBV7-3	TRBJ1-1	ASSLGPNMNTEAF
TRBV7-2	TRBJ2-1	ASSTRQGFSYNEQF
TRBV7-6	TRBJ1-2	ASSLEAGTGNYGYT
TRBV20-1	TRBJ2-1	SARGQGLPNEQF
TRBV7-2	TRBJ1-2	ASSLFSGGGPANYGYT
TRBV28	TRBJ1-5	ASSLWTDSNQPQH
TRBV28	TRBJ1-4	ASRFGQTYAGNEKLF
TRBV15	TRBJ2-7	ATSRDGEGGSYNEQY
TRBV10-3	TRBJ1-1	AIRTGKNTEAF
TRBV7-2	TRBJ2-5	ASSSRGPTQETQY
TRBV18	TRBJ2-1	ASSREGLFYNEQF
TRBV7-2	TRBJ2-7	ASSLGGRESYEQY
TRBV19	TRBJ1-1	ASGNQIMGNTEAF
TRBV6-2/TRBV6-3	TRBJ1-1	ASSFYYRAWNTEAF
TRBV10-3	TRBJ1-5	AISEPGQQPQH
TRBV6-1	TRBJ1-1	ASSPRQSEAF
TRBV28	TRBJ2-1	VSSSGGGSYNEQF
TRBV20-1	TRBJ2-5	SARDLGGDQETQY
TRBV12-3/TRBV12-4	TRBJ1-4	ASSLSAEPGF
TRBV14	TRBJ1-6	ASSREQGANSPLH
TRBV10-3	TRBJ1-6	AISESGQGDSPLH
TRBV20-1	TRBJ2-3	SAIPGTETDTQY
TRBV28	TRBJ1-6	ASSFVRRSPLH
TRBV12-3/TRBV12-4	TRBJ1-4	ASSLGLMNEKLF
TRBV7-3	TRBJ2-3	ASSVGTGGTDTQY
TRBV7-6	TRBJ2-3	ASSKEADTQY
TRBV7-2	TRBJ1-2	ASSAGPGPYGYT
TRBV5-4	TRBJ1-1	ASSLATMNTEAF
TRBV20-1	TRBJ2-5	SARDRAWGIAETQY
TRBV12-3/TRBV12-4	TRBJ1-2	ASRDRTLNYGYT
TRBV29-1	TRBJ1-2	SVEDEAGLNYGYT
TRBV5-1	TRBJ1-1	ASRFPRGLVCRQAF
TRBV6-1	TRBJ1-1	ASSEEQENTEAF
TRBV28	TRBJ2-7	ASSRTRGEQY
TRBV28	TRBJ1-2	ASSSQGPYGYT
TRBV7-2	TRBJ2-5	ASSLKLAGGTETQY